The source of this T cell receptor (beta chain) is a study of CD8+CD57+ T cells in acquired aplastic anemia. Germline lookup yields CDR1 WSHSY and CDR2 SAAADI. The V and J ends lost 3 bases and 7 bases respectively, with 15 bases between them. The CDR3 sequence is 14 residues long. Whole-study findings and limits: No significant patient-versus-control difference appeared in CD8+ Simpson's diversity.

CD8+CD57+ cell expansion had been shown by flow cytometry in patients chosen for sequencing. Genomic DNA served as template for TCR beta VDJ and CDR3 profiling. TCRdb fed the reads into MiXCR, producing one record per CDR3 protein. Here the sample spans approximately 220,000 distinct CDR3 sequences, 47% being singletons. There are a few counts of this clonotype. Its specificity is unknown. The rearrangement links TRBV10-2 to TRBJ1-2; D is undetermined. The source of this sequence is a human donor with aplastic anemia. Input material: sorted CD4+, CD8+, or CD8+CD57+ T cells (not recorded which) from PBMCs. Here the CDR3 DNA reads TGCGCCAGCAGTGATTTTGACTCCTGCTGTGGCTACACCTTC. Its protein product is CASSDFDSCCGYTF.